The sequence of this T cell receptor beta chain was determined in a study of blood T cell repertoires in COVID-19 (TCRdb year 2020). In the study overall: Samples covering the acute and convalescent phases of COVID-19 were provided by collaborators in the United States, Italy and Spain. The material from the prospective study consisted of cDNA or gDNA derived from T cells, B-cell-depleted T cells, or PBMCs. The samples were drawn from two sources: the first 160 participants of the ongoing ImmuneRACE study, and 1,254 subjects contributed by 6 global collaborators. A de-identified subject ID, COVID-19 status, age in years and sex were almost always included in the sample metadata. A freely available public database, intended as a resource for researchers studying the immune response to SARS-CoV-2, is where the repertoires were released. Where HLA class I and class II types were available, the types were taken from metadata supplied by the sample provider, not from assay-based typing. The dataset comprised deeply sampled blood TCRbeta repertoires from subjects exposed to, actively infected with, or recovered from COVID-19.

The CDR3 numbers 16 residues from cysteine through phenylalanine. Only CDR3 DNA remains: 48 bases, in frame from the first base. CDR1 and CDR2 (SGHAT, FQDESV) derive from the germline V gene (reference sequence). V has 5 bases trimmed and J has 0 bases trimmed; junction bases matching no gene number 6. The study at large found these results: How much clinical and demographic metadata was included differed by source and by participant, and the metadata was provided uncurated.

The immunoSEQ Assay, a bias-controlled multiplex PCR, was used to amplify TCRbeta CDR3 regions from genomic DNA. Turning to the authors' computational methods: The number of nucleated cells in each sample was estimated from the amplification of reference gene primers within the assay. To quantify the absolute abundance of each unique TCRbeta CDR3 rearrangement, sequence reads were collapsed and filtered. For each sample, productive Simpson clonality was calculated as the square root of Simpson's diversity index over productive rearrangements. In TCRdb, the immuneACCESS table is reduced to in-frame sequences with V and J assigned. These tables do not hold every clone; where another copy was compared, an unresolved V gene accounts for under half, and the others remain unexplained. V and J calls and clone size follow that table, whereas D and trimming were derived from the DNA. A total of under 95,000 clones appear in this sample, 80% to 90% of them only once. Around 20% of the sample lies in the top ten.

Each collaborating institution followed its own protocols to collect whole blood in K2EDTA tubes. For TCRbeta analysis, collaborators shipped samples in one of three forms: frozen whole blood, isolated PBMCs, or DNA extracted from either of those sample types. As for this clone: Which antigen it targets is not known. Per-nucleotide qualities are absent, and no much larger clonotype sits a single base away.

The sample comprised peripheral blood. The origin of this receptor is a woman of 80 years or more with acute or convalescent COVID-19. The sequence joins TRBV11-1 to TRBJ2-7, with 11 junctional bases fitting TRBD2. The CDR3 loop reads CASSATSGGRSYEQYF. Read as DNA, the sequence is TGTGCCAGCAGCGCAACTAGCGGGGGCCGCTCCTACGAGCAGTACTTC. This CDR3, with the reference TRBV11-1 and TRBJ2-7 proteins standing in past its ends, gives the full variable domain EAEVAQSPRYKITEKSQAVAFWCDPISGHATLYWYRQILGQGPELLVQFQDESVVDDSQLPKDRFSAERLKGVDSTLKIQPAELGDSAMYLCASSATSGGRSYEQYFGPGTRLTVT.